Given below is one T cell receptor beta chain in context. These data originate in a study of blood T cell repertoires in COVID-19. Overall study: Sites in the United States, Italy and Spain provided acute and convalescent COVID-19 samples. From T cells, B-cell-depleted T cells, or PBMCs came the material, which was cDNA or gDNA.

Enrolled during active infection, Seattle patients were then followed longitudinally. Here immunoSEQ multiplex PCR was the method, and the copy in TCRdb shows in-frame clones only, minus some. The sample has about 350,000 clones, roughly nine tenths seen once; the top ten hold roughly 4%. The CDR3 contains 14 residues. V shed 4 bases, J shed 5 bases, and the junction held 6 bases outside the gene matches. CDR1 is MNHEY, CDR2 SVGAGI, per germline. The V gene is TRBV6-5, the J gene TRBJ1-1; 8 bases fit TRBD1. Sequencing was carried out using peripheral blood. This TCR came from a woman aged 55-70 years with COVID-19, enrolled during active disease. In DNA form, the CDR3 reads TGTGCCAGCAGTTTCGGACAGGGAAGTACTGAAGCTTTCTTT. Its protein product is CASSFGQGSTEAFF.